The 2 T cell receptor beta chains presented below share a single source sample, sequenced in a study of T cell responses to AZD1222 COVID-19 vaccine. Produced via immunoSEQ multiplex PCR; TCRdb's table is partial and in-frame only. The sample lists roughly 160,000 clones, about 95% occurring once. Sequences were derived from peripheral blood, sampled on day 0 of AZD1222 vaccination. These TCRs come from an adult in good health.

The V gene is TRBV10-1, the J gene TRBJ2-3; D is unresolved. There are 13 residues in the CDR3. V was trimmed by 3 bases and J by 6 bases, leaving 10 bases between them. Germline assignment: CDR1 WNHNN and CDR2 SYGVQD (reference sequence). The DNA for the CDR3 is TGCGCCAGCAGTGAAATTGGGGTGGATACGCAGTATTTT. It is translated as CASSEIGVDTQYF.

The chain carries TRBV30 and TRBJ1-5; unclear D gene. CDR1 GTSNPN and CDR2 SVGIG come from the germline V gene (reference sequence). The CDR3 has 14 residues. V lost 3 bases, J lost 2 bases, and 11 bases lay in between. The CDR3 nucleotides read TGTGCCTGGAGCCGCGGGGTGGGCAATCAGCCCCAGCATTTT. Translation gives CAWSRGVGNQPQHF. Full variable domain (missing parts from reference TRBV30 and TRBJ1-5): SQTIHQWPATLVQPVGSPLSLECTVEGTSNPNLYWYRQAAGRGLQLLFYSVGIGQISSEVPQNLSASRPQDRQFILSSKKLLLSDSGFYLCAWSRGVGNQPQHFGDGTRLSIL.